The 14 T cell receptor beta chains below were found in one sample sequenced in a study of cytomegalovirus exposure and HLA in healthy donors. Primers included in the PCR were 60 Vbeta and 13 Jbeta primers. TCRdb's table, derived via immunoSEQ multiplex PCR, lists solely in-frame clones and lacks some. The table has fewer than 70,000 clones, 80% seen once; the top ten hold 3.5% to 4%. The sequencing input was PBMCs. Source of these receptors: a woman between 35 and 50 years old in good health and CMV-seronegative.

A single count supports this clone. V and J are TRBV5-1 and TRBJ2-3; D is ambiguous. The CDR3 is 13 amino acids. With 2 bases removed from V and 1 base from J, the gap between germline ends came to 5 bases. Germline V lookup: CDR1 SGHRS, CDR2 YFSETQ. The CDR3 is CASSFPGTDTQYF. Here the CDR3 DNA reads TGCGCCAGCAGCTTTCCGGGCACAGATACGCAGTATTTT.

This rearrangement joins TRBV5-6 to TRBJ2-5; D possibly corresponds to TRBD1 (5 bases). This CDR3 has 15 residues. Germline V gives CDR1 SGHDT, CDR2 YYEEEE. The germline V and J ends were trimmed by 0 bases and 1 base, with 10 bases remaining between them. The chain's CDR3 is CASSLGQSFQETQYF. In DNA form, the CDR3 reads TGTGCCAGCAGCTTGGGACAGTCATTCCAAGAGACCCAGTACTTC. Full variable domain (outside the CDR3, taken from reference TRBV5-6 and TRBJ2-5): DAGVTQSPTHLIKTRGQQVTLRCSPKSGHDTVSWYQQALGQGPQFIFQYYEEEERQRGNFPDRFSGHQFPNYSSELNVNALLLGDSALYLCASSLGQSFQETQYFGPGTRLLVL.

The V gene is TRBV5-5, the J gene TRBJ2-7; 7 bases agree with TRBD1. With 4 bases clipped from V and 1 base from J, the junction kept 5 bases outside the gene matches. This CDR3 contains 14 residues. CDR1 is SGHKS, CDR2 YYEKEE, per germline (reference sequence). This chain's CDR3 is CASSPYRGSYEQYF. DNA for the CDR3: TGTGCCAGCAGCCCCTACAGGGGATCCTACGAGCAGTACTTC.

V usage is TRBV9 and J usage is TRBJ1-1; 8 nucleotides line up with TRBD1. V was clipped by 3 bases and J by 1 base; unmatched bases: 14. From germline, CDR1 is SGDLS and CDR2 YYNGEE. This CDR3 is built from 18 residues. Here the CDR3 DNA reads TGTGCCAGCAGCGAGCCCCAGGGGGCTTTCTTAGGGAACACTGAAGCTTTCTTT. It translates to CASSEPQGAFLGNTEAFF.

This chain links TRBV2 with TRBJ1-2, with TRBD1 matching 7 bases. This CDR3 has 13 residues. The trim removed 5 bases at V and 4 bases at J, leaving 4 bases unmatched. CDR1 and CDR2 from the germline V gene are SNHLY and FYNNEI. As DNA, the CDR3 is TGTGCCAGCAGTCAGGAGGGGGCCTATGGCTACACCTTC. Its protein product is CASSQEGAYGYTF. Based on the CDR3 plus reference TRBV2 and TRBJ1-2, the full variable domain is EPEVTQTPSHQVTQMGQEVILRCVPISNHLYFYWYRQILGQKVEFLVSFYNNEISEKSEIFDDQFSVERPDGSNFTLKIRSTKLEDSAMYFCASSQEGAYGYTFGSGTRLTVV.

This clone was recorded only once. The chain has TRBV9 and TRBJ1-1, with 7 bases matching TRBD1. V shed 3 bases, J shed 5 bases, and the junction held 13 bases outside the gene matches. CDR3 size: 16 residues. Per germline, CDR1 SGDLS and CDR2 YYNGEE. This CDR3 reads CASSARSRDSGTEAFF. The CDR3 DNA sequence: TGTGCCAGCAGCGCCCGTAGCCGGGACAGTGGGACTGAAGCTTTCTTT.

The rearrangement links TRBV7-2 to TRBJ2-5; 11 bases fit TRBD1. There are 17 residues in the CDR3. V gave up 4 bases and J gave up 2 bases; unmatched junction bases: 9. Germline V CDR1 and CDR2: SGHTA, FQGNSA. CDR3 in amino acids: CASSSGQGAPQQETQYF. CDR3 bases: TGTGCCAGCAGCTCCGGACAGGGGGCCCCCCAACAAGAGACCCAGTACTTC.

The chain recombines TRBV18 with TRBJ1-2, with TRBD1 matching over 7 bases. The germline V gene encodes CDR1 KGHSH and CDR2 LQKENI. This CDR3 has 14 amino acids. With 3 bases clipped from V and 8 bases from J, the junction kept 9 bases outside the gene matches. CDR3 sequence reads: CASSPDEGGDGYTF. The CDR3 DNA reads TGTGCCAGCTCACCCGACGAAGGGGGCGACGGCTACACCTTC.

CDR3 loop: CALNDRGVEAFF. CDR3 nucleotides: TGTGCCTTGAATGACAGGGGGGTTGAAGCTTTCTTT. The V and J genes are TRBV30 and TRBJ1-1, with 9 nucleotides matching TRBD1. CDR1 and CDR2 (germline): GTSNPN, SVGIG (reference sequence). Unmatched junction bases numbered 7, after V lost 7 bases and J lost 7 bases. The CDR3 covers 12 residues. Full variable domain (rest looked up from reference TRBV30 and TRBJ1-1): SQTIHQWPATLVQPVGSPLSLECTVEGTSNPNLYWYRQAAGRGLQLLFYSVGIGQISSEVPQNLSASRPQDRQFILSSKKLLLSDSGFYLCALNDRGVEAFFGQGTRLTVV.

This chain connects TRBV4-1 to TRBJ2-1; D is unclear. The ends were cut back, 4 bases at V and 2 bases at J, with 12 bases in the middle. The germline CDR1 and CDR2 sequences are MGHRA and YSYEKL. The CDR3 extends over 15 amino acids. The DNA of the CDR3 is TGCGCCAGCAGCCCTACGAAGTTGGCCTACAATGAGCAGTTCTTC. It is translated as CASSPTKLAYNEQFF.

J is TRBJ1-2 and V is TRBV19, with 7 nucleotides matching TRBD1. V lost 5 bases to trimming and J lost 5 bases; unmatched junction nucleotides: 5. The CDR3 consists of 13 residues. CDR1 is LNHDA, CDR2 SQIVND, per germline (reference sequence). CDR3 in DNA: TGTGCCAGTAGTCGTGGGACAGAATATGGCTACACCTTC. Encoded protein: CASSRGTEYGYTF.

This chain uses TRBV4-1 with TRBJ2-3; possibly TRBD2 for D (6 bases). Trimming removed 5 bases from V and 1 base from J, with 16 bases in between. The CDR3 covers 16 residues. Germline CDR1 MGHRA, CDR2 YSYEKL. CDR3 sequence reads: CASSTKSGAGTDTQYF. CDR3 DNA: TGCGCCAGCAGCACCAAATCGGGAGCGGGCACAGATACGCAGTATTTT.

The chain joins TRBV7-8 to TRBJ2-7; D is unclear. Trimming removed 1 base at V and 6 bases at J, with 10 bases between. CDR1 is SGHVS, CDR2 FQNEAQ, per germline. This CDR3 region has 13 residues. Here the CDR3 reads CASSLGTAPEQYF. The CDR3, as DNA: TGTGCCAGCAGCTTAGGTACCGCGCCCGAGCAGTACTTC.

This clone has just one count. The gene calls are TRBV28 and TRBJ2-3; perhaps TRBD2 as D (6 bases). Germline values: CDR1 MDHEN, CDR2 SYDVKM. The CDR3 has 16 amino acids. V shed 7 bases and J shed 2 bases, with 19 bases lying between them. The CDR3 DNA sequence: TGTGCCAGCAACAGTCGGGCCGGGGGAACCACAGATACGCAGTATTTT. Its translation: CASNSRAGGTTDTQYF.